The clone carrying this T cell receptor beta chain was seen ten or more times. Its antigen is not identified. Time point described: technical triplicate 1. The sorted libraries involved the use of about 930,000 CD4+ or CD8+ T cells. The data derive from a study of neurological immune-mediated disorders. V was shortened by 2 bases and J by 1 base, with 9 bases between the two germline ends. CDR1 is SGHTA and CDR2 is FQGNSA in the germline V gene. This CDR3 region has 14 residues. Whole-study results and caveats: There were no CDR3 amino acid sequences shared by expanded clones across subjects, a result suggesting private repertoires in all groups.

The cDNA was synthesized by means of template-switch 5'RACE, which was carried out with 10-nucleotide random UMIs. Per sequencing run, 15-18 subjects together gave over 190 million TCR-beta sequences. TCRdb re-derived calls from the 5' RACE reads in MiXCR, one entry per CDR3 protein. The repertoire holds 25,000 or so distinct CDR3 sequences, less than 15% seen once, with roughly 5% in the top ten. The sequenced material came from CD4+ T cells from blood. The chain joins TRBV7-2 to TRBJ2-7; tentative D call: TRBD2 (5 bases). The source is a female donor with HTLV-1-associated myelopathy (HAM/TSP). The CDR3 loop reads CASSLRTPSYEQYF. In nucleotides, the CDR3 is TGTGCCAGCAGCTTAAGGACTCCTTCCTACGAGCAGTACTTC.